This T cell receptor (beta chain) was captured in a study of control samples from healthy donors and cancer patients. The assay was immunoSEQ multiplex PCR, and TCRdb's table has in-frame clones only and misses some. Seen here are about 150,000 clones, approximately 93% observed once, and the top ten hold roughly 5.7%. This clone has just one count. The V and J ends lost 4 bases and 7 bases respectively, with 16 bases between them. The length of the CDR3 is 14 residues. Germline lookup yields CDR1 LGHDT and CDR2 YNNKEL (reference sequence). The V call is TRBV3-1 (or the pseudogene TRBV3-2), the J call TRBJ1-2; D uncertain. The sequenced sample consisted of blood. The receptor's source is a man between 18 and 29 years old in good health. CDR3 bases: TGTGCCAGCAGCCCACCCCGAAGTGTGATTGGCTACACCTTC. Protein sequence: CASSPPRSVIGYTF.